The 31 T cell receptor beta chains below were found in one sample sequenced in a study of identical twins. TCRdb ran MiXCR on the 5' RACE reads and lists one entry per CDR3 protein. This table has 500,000 to 650,000 distinct CDR3 sequences, less than 9% appearing once. The sample was also linked to a second study, of yellow fever vaccine responses in identical twins.

The sample was PBMCs. These TCRs come from a woman younger than 35 in good health.

This clonotype was picked up a small number of times. The chain combines TRBV20-1 with TRBJ2-3; 10 nucleotides align to TRBD2. V lost 6 bases to trimming and J lost 2 bases; unmatched junction nucleotides: 5. The germline gives CDR1 DFQATT, CDR2 SNEGSKA (reference sequence). The CDR3 totals 14 residues. CDR3 bases: TGCAGTGCAACCGGGACTAGCGACACAGATACGCAGTATTTT. Its translation: CSATGTSDTDTQYF.

V usage is TRBV5-1 and J usage is TRBJ2-5; D call uncertain. The germline CDR1 and CDR2 sequences are SGHRS and YFSETQ. The CDR3 length is 14 residues. Trimming cost V 2 bases and J 5 bases, with 13 bases left between them. The CDR3 nucleotides read TGCGCCAGCAGCTTCGGAGCGTCTGGGGAGACCCAGTACTTC. It codes for CASSFGASGETQYF.

The chain carries TRBV25-1 and TRBJ2-1; unclear D gene. Trimming pared 10 bases from V and 8 bases from J, leaving 9 bases between. The CDR3 runs to 10 residues. CDR1 is MGHDK and CDR2 is SYGVNS in the germline V gene. The CDR3 nucleotides read TGTGCCACCATGGCAGATGAGCAGTTCTTC. This translates into CATMADEQFF.

Many counts were recorded for this clonotype. The V gene is TRBV29-1, the J gene TRBJ2-2; maybe TRBD1 (5 bases). The CDR3 totals 13 residues. V lost 4 bases and J lost 0, with 6 bases in between. Germline CDR1 reads SQVTM; CDR2 reads ANQGSEA. DNA of the CDR3: TGCAGCGTTGGGACAACGAACACCGGGGAGCTGTTTTTT. Its translation is CSVGTTNTGELFF.

This clonotype occurred many times. V is TRBV5-1 and J is TRBJ2-6; weak D call: TRBD2 (5 bases). Germline CDR1 reads SGHRS; CDR2 reads YFSETQ. Trimming cost V 2 bases and J 0 bases, with 6 bases left between them. There are 15 residues in the CDR3. For the CDR3, the DNA is TGCGCCAGCAGCTTTGGGAGCTCTGGGGCCAACGTCCTGACTTTC. This codes for CASSFGSSGANVLTF.

CDR3 sequence: CSASSLSEPTDTQYF. CDR3 DNA: TGCAGTGCTAGCTCCTTGAGCGAGCCCACAGATACGCAGTATTTT. The chain carries TRBV20-1 and TRBJ2-3, with D uncertain. V was cut by 3 bases and J by 2 bases, with 15 bases left in between. Germline V lookup: CDR1 DFQATT, CDR2 SNEGSKA (reference sequence). The CDR3 spans 15 residues.

This clonotype was seen a few times. The rearrangement links TRBV6-5 to TRBJ1-3, with a weak D call TRBD1 (5 bases). Germline CDR1 reads MNHEY; CDR2 reads SVGAGI. V shed 2 bases and J shed 4 bases, with 12 bases lying between them. This CDR3 is 15 amino acids long. This chain's CDR3 is CASSYKGAGGNTIYF. The CDR3 coding sequence is TGTGCCAGCAGTTACAAGGGAGCAGGGGGAAACACCATATATTTT.

This clonotype turned up a few times. The chain employs TRBV3-1 and TRBJ2-7; 9 bases match TRBD1. The J segment lost 2 bases and the V segment lost 4 bases, leaving 9 bases of the junction unmatched. The CDR3 contains 16 residues. CDR1 and CDR2 from the germline V gene are LGHDT and YNNKEL (reference sequence). The CDR3 coding sequence is TGTGCCAGCAGCCCTTCCCCGGGACAGGGCGCCTACGAGCAGTACGTC. This encodes CASSPSPGQGAYEQYV.

In this sample, this clonotype turned up many times. The chain has TRBV5-1 and TRBJ2-1; perhaps TRBD1 as D (6 bases). V was cut by 4 bases and J by 4 bases, with 21 bases left in between. Germline values: CDR1 SGHRS, CDR2 YFSETQ. This CDR3 comprises 17 residues. The CDR3 loop is CASSPMDANQGYNEQFF. For the CDR3, the DNA is TGCGCCAGCAGCCCGATGGACGCAAACCAGGGGTACAATGAGCAGTTCTTC.

This rearrangement joins TRBV20-1 to TRBJ2-2; either TRBD1 or TRBD2 may fit D (5 bases each). V dropped 0 bases and J dropped 7 bases, with 12 bases sitting between them. The CDR3 sequence is 14 residues long. Germline-derived CDR1 and CDR2 are DFQATT and SNEGSKA (reference sequence). CDR3 nucleotide sequence: TGCAGTGCTAGAGAGCCTTGGGGGAACGGGGAGCTGTTTTTT. It translates to CSAREPWGNGELFF.

This clonotype was counted at least ten times. This chain uses TRBV12-3 or TRBV12-4 with TRBJ1-6; no reliable D call. The CDR3 contains 14 residues. The V and J ends lost 1 base and 5 bases respectively, with 6 bases between them. The CDR3 coding sequence is TGTGCCAGCAGTTTAGGCGGGGATAATTCACCCCTCCACTTT. Translated: CASSLGGDNSPLHF.

The gene calls are TRBV5-1 and TRBJ1-2, with unresolved D. Trimming shortened V by 0 bases and J by 2 bases, and 17 bases separated the two germline ends. The CDR3 totals 17 residues. CDR1 is SGHRS and CDR2 is YFSETQ in the germline V gene. The CDR3 protein is CASSLDPRRVTNYGYTF. For the CDR3, the DNA is TGCGCCAGCAGCTTGGACCCAAGACGGGTTACCAACTATGGCTACACCTTC.

A few counts support this clonotype. The rearrangement joins TRBV7-2 to TRBJ2-3; D uncertain. Germline values: CDR1 SGHTA, CDR2 FQGNSA. V was cut by 9 bases and J by 6 bases, with 19 bases left in between. The CDR3 spans 14 residues. CDR3 protein: CASRSTNLRDTQYF. Written as DNA, the CDR3 is TGTGCCAGTCGCTCGACCAATTTGAGGGATACGCAGTATTTT.

This clonotype was observed a few times. The CDR3 DNA follows: TGCGCCAGCAGCTTGAGGCCGCTTACAAACACCGGGGAGCTGTTTTTT. Amino acid sequence: CASSLRPLTNTGELFF. The gene calls are TRBV5-1 and TRBJ2-2; D is undetermined. V gave up 1 base and J gave up 2 bases, with 12 bases separating them. The CDR3 extends over 16 amino acids. Germline lookup yields CDR1 SGHRS and CDR2 YFSETQ.

The chain carries TRBV6-5 and TRBJ2-5; D is unclear. Germline V gene sequence: CDR1 MNHEY, CDR2 SVGAGI. V lost 1 base and J 1 base, leaving 7 bases between the germline ends. The CDR3 length is 14 residues. The DNA for the CDR3 is TGTGCCAGCAGTTACTTTGGGTCCCAAGAGACCCAGTACTTC. Encoded protein: CASSYFGSQETQYF.

This clonotype was detected many times. This chain connects TRBV10-3 to TRBJ2-7; D is unresolved. V lost 2 bases and J lost 0, with 8 bases in between. The CDR3 totals 14 residues. Germline CDR1 and CDR2: ENHRY and SYGVKD. The CDR3 region has the DNA TGTGCCATCAGTGAGGCCCAGGACTCCTACGAGCAGTACTTC. It yields the protein CAISEAQDSYEQYF.

This clonotype was seen more than once but under ten times. The chain uses TRBV24-1 and TRBJ2-1; TRBD2 matches 8 bases. Per germline, CDR1 KGHDR and CDR2 SFDVKD. V gave up 7 bases and J gave up 5 bases; unmatched junction bases: 12. The CDR3 is made up of 16 amino acids. CDR3 region: CATSPAGAIVDNEQFF. The CDR3 DNA reads as TGTGCCACCAGCCCAGCGGGAGCGATAGTCGACAATGAGCAGTTCTTC.

This clonotype has only a few counts. The chain links TRBV20-1 to TRBJ2-7; no firm D call. Trimming cost V 3 bases and J 1 base, with 7 bases left between them. Germline loops: CDR1 DFQATT, CDR2 SNEGSKA (reference sequence). The CDR3 extends over 12 amino acids. CDR3 DNA sequence: TGCAGTGCTAGTGTGGATTCCTACGAGCAGTACTTC. Translation: CSASVDSYEQYF.

In this sample, this clonotype turned up many times. This rearrangement joins TRBV27 to TRBJ2-7; D call uncertain. Germline V gene lookup returns CDR1 MNHEY and CDR2 SMNVEV (reference sequence). V shed 7 bases and J shed 2 bases, with 12 bases lying between them. This CDR3 has 13 amino acids. The CDR3 sequence: CASMMSRPYEQYV. The CDR3 bases are TGTGCCAGCATGATGTCCAGACCCTACGAGCAGTACGTC.

On this clonotype: A much larger clone differs from this one at a single base, so this may be a read error. CDR3 residues: CAISGGRGKETQYF. DNA for the CDR3: TGTGCCATCAGTGGCGGACGGGGGAAAGAGACCCAGTACTTC. The chain couples TRBV10-3 to TRBJ2-5; D is perhaps TRBD2 (6 bases). With 4 bases removed from V and 3 bases from J, the gap between germline ends came to 12 bases. There are 14 residues in the CDR3. Germline V CDR1 and CDR2: ENHRY, SYGVKD.

In this sample, this clonotype turned up many times. The V gene is TRBV20-1, the J gene TRBJ2-1; 7 positions match TRBD2. Trimming at V came to 1 base and at J to 7 bases, leaving 7 bases not matched to a gene. The germline CDR1 and CDR2 sequences are DFQATT and SNEGSKA (reference sequence). This CDR3 is 14 amino acids long. CDR3 sequence (DNA): TGCAGTGCTAGAGGGGCGGGAGTAGGTAATGAGCAGTTCTTC. It encodes CSARGAGVGNEQFF.

This clonotype was detected many times. The rearrangement uses TRBV5-8 and TRBJ1-2; 7 bases fit TRBD1. The CDR3 has 13 residues. Trimming at V came to 2 bases and at J to 2 bases, leaving 0 bases not matched to a gene. Germline-derived CDR1 and CDR2 are SGHTS and YDEGEE. In DNA, the CDR3 is TGTGCCAGCAGCTTACAGGGGAACTATGGCTACACCTTC. Its translation is CASSLQGNYGYTF.

This clonotype was counted at least ten times. This chain connects TRBV20-1 to TRBJ2-1; 9 positions match TRBD2. Germline CDR1 is DFQATT and CDR2 is SNEGSKA (reference sequence). The CDR3 has 14 residues. Trimming took 1 base from V and 6 from J; bases not matched to a gene: 4. The CDR3 loop reads CSARASGDFNEQFF. For the CDR3, the DNA is TGCAGTGCTAGAGCTAGCGGGGATTTCAATGAGCAGTTCTTC.

This clonotype showed up just a few times. CDR3 in amino acids: CAISERWQSINEQFF. The CDR3 DNA reads TGTGCCATCAGTGAGAGGTGGCAATCGATCAATGAGCAGTTCTTC. The J gene is TRBJ2-1, the V gene TRBV10-3; D is ambiguous. The germline gives CDR1 ENHRY, CDR2 SYGVKD. The CDR3 totals 15 residues. V dropped 2 bases and J dropped 6 bases, with 14 bases sitting between them.

This clonotype was seen a handful of times. V usage is TRBV12-3 or TRBV12-4 and J usage is TRBJ1-3; no clear D. The CDR3 has 16 amino acids. Deletions cut 5 bases from V and 7 bases from J, with 21 bases between. The CDR3 region is CASSLSGHWARNTIYF. CDR3 DNA sequence: TGTGCCAGCAGTCTCAGCGGGCATTGGGCGCGTAACACCATATATTTT.

The V gene is TRBV15, the J gene TRBJ2-3, with 7 bases aligning to TRBD2. This CDR3 region has 16 residues. Germline V gene lookup returns CDR1 LNHNV and CDR2 YYDKDF (reference sequence). Losses at the gene ends were 1 base for V and 2 bases for J; bases not matched to a gene: 6. The chain's CDR3 is CATSRVGAGITDTQYF. The CDR3 nucleotides read TGTGCCACCAGCAGAGTCGGAGCGGGGATCACAGATACGCAGTATTTT.

The chain carries TRBV11-2 and TRBJ2-4, with 14 positions matching TRBD2. The CDR3 runs to 19 residues. V lost 5 bases to trimming and J lost 0 bases; unmatched junction nucleotides: 9. Germline CDR1 and CDR2: SGHAT and FQNNGV. The chain's CDR3 is CASSEGLAGAGVAKNIQYF. The CDR3, as DNA: TGTGCCAGCAGCGAGGGACTAGCGGGGGCCGGGGTAGCCAAAAACATTCAGTACTTC.

This clonotype was observed a few times. The chain combines TRBV7-3 with TRBJ2-2; possible D gene TRBD1, 6 bases. CDR1 and CDR2 (germline): SGHTA, FQGTGA. V lost 0 bases and J 5 bases, leaving 7 bases between the germline ends. The CDR3 loop spans 14 amino acids. The CDR3 sequence: CASSLTRGTGELFF. DNA of the CDR3: TGTGCCAGCAGCTTAACTAGGGGGACCGGGGAGCTGTTTTTT.

This clonotype has at least ten counts. The chain recombines TRBV28 with TRBJ2-4; D is possibly TRBD1 (6 bases). Trimming took 5 bases from V and 3 from J, leaving 23 bases between them. Germline V lookup: CDR1 MDHEN, CDR2 SYDVKM. The CDR3 loop spans 18 amino acids. The CDR3 DNA sequence: TGTGCCAGCAGTGCCCTTGGGACACTCCTTTTGGGCAAAAACATTCAGTACTTC. It encodes CASSALGTLLLGKNIQYF.

This clonotype was observed many times. This sequence joins TRBV20-1 and TRBJ1-5; no firm D call. CDR1 is DFQATT and CDR2 is SNEGSKA in the germline V gene (reference sequence). Trimming left V 3 bases short and J 2 bases short, with 11 bases between. The CDR3 sequence is 14 residues long. This chain's CDR3 is CSARLGVGNQPQHF. CDR3 bases: TGCAGTGCTAGGTTGGGAGTGGGCAATCAGCCCCAGCATTTT.

This clonotype came up many times. The genes are TRBV5-1 and TRBJ2-7; D possibly matches TRBD1 or TRBD2 (7 bases each). This CDR3 is 17 amino acids long. The germline V gene encodes CDR1 SGHRS and CDR2 YFSETQ. V was shortened by 1 base and J by 6 bases, with 23 bases between the two germline ends. The CDR3 reads CASSLRMGRQGGLEQYF. CDR3 in DNA: TGCGCCAGCAGCTTGAGAATGGGAAGACAGGGAGGGCTCGAGCAGTACTTC.